The following is a T cell receptor (beta chain) sequence with its context. Antigen unknown. This specimen belongs to a study of cytotoxic CD8 clonotypes in ibrutinib-treated CLL. Background on the study: Specimens for response were gathered following a median roughly 13 months of therapy, spanning 6 to 36. The samples contained about 250,000 productive templates on average. They also contained an average of roughly 90,000 productive rearrangements.

This CDR3 contains 15 residues. V was shortened by 3 bases and J by 5 bases, with 15 bases between the two germline ends. CDR1 and CDR2 (germline): SGHTA, FQGNSA. From cryopreserved PBMCs came 1.5 to 2.5 micrograms of genomic DNA used for TCR beta libraries. Overall study findings and caveats: Clonotypes that were public were uncommon, and they contracted or stayed stable on treatment.

Repertoires were generated with immunoSEQ multiplex PCR, while TCRdb's copy carries only in-frame clones and drops some. The sample includes 100,000 to 150,000 clones, approximately 85% of them seen just once. The clonotype was recovered from a human donor with chronic lymphocytic leukemia. The chain uses TRBV7-2 and TRBJ2-3, with D tentatively TRBD2 (5 bases). The source material was PBMCs, sampled after 24 months of ibrutinib treatment. For the CDR3, the DNA is TGTGCCAGCAGCTTTCGGGGAGACCCCGGAGATACGCAGTATTTT. The encoded protein is CASSFRGDPGDTQYF.